The entry below describes one TCR beta chain. Its antigen remains unidentified. This entry is derived from a study of cytomegalovirus exposure and HLA in healthy donors. The study, taken as a whole, reports: Because they were indistinguishable, some V segments, including TRBV6-2 and TRBV6-3, were excluded. The study labeled under 200 TCR beta chains cytomegalovirus-associated. Most subjects had HLA-A and HLA-B alleles reportedly predicted accurately by TCR beta sequences.

In the PCR, 60 Vbeta and 13 Jbeta primers were used. TCRdb keeps only in-frame clones here, not all; method: immunoSEQ multiplex PCR. The table includes roughly 180,000 clones, approximately 85% detected once. With 2 bases removed from V and 4 bases from J, the gap between germline ends came to 9 bases. The CDR3 spans 14 residues. Germline lookup yields CDR1 MGHRA and CDR2 YSYEKL. The specimen sequenced was PBMCs. The rearrangement uses TRBV4-1 and TRBJ1-3; D uncertain. The receptor's source is a man aged 18 to 30 in good health and CMV-seropositive. CDR3 sequence: CASSQPKQGNTIYF. CDR3 in DNA: TGCGCCAGCAGCCAACCAAAACAGGGAAACACCATATATTTT.